This T cell receptor beta chain was documented in a study of T-cell reconstitution after alpha-beta-depleted transplantation in children. It was with unique molecular identifiers that the TCRbeta library was prepared. MiXCR was run by TCRdb on the PCR reads, yielding one entry per CDR3 protein. The sample carries a few hundred thousand distinct CDR3 sequences, 10% recorded once. This CDR3 region has 16 residues. From germline, CDR1 is MNHNS and CDR2 SASEGT. The V and J ends lost 5 bases and 8 bases respectively, with 22 bases between them. The sequences come from PBMCs from the stem cell graft donor, collected from the stem cell graft. This receptor was identified in a human donor who donated a stem cell graft to a child with acute lymphoblastic leukemia. This chain links TRBV6-1 with TRBJ2-4, with D possibly being TRBD2 (5 bases). The CDR3 nucleotides are TGTGCCAGCAGTCGAGGGAGAGCGCTGGGTGTTGACATTCAGTACTTC. It is translated as CASSRGRALGVDIQYF.